Following are 2 T cell receptor beta chains from one sample sequenced in a study of T cells in Graves' hyperthyroidism and ophthalmopathy. Amplified TCR beta CDR3 regions derived from RNA transcripts. A first-round RT-PCR of the TCR CDR3 used the HTBI primer set. TCRdb called the multiplex PCR reads again in MiXCR, with one record for every CDR3 protein. Of around 600,000 distinct CDR3 sequences listed, about 15% were seen once; the top ten hold around 7.3%. Sequencing input: blood. These receptors all stem from a woman aged 30 to 39 with Graves' hyperthyroidism.

The rearrangement uses TRBV20-1 and TRBJ2-7, with 12 bases aligning to TRBD2. The V and J ends lost 6 bases and 6 bases, in that order; junction bases with no gene match: 9. There are 14 residues in the CDR3. In germline, CDR1 is DFQATT, CDR2 SNEGSKA (reference sequence). DNA for the CDR3: TGCAGTGCAGAGACTAGCGGGAGTCGTAGCGAGCAGTACTTC. Protein product: CSAETSGSRSEQYF.

This clonotype was recorded at least ten times. The chain is built from TRBV30 and TRBJ1-3, with TRBD1 identical over 8 bases. Trimming took 3 bases from V and 3 from J; bases not matched to a gene: 7. This CDR3 is built from 15 residues. CDR1 is GTSNPN, CDR2 SVGIG, per germline (reference sequence). The CDR3 is CAWRTSGGRGNTIYF. CDR3 DNA sequence: TGTGCCTGGAGGACCTCAGGGGGCCGTGGAAACACCATATATTTT.